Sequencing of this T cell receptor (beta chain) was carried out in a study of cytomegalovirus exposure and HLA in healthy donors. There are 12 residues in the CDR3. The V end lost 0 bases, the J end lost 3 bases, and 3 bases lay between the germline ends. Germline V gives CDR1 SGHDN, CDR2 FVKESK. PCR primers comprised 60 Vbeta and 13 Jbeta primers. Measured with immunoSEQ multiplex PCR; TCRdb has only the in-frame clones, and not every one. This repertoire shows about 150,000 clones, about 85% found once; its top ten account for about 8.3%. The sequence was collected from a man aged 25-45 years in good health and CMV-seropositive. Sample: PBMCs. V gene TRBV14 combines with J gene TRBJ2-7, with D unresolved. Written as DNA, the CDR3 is TGTGCCAGCAGCCAAGATAACTACGAGCAGTACTTC. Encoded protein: CASSQDNYEQYF.